This TCR beta chain derives from a study of shared clonotypes between healthy human individuals. This table comes from immunoSEQ multiplex PCR, and its TCRdb copy is limited to in-frame clones, with some not included. This table has millions of clones, just under 95% appearing once. There are 14 residues in the CDR3. Germline V CDR1 and CDR2: PRHDT, FYEKMQ (reference sequence). The germline V and J ends were trimmed by 5 bases and 2 bases, with 12 bases remaining between them. Terminally differentiated effector memory CD45RA+ cells were left out of the naive CD8 fraction, which was CD45RO-negative and positively selected for CCR7.

The TCR was taken from a man younger than 35 in good health. Input material: naive CD8+ T cells sorted from blood. The chain recombines TRBV13 with TRBJ2-5; no clear D gene. The CDR3 DNA reads TGTGCCAGCAGCGGCCGACTGGGGCAAGAGACCCAGTACTTC. As protein: CASSGRLGQETQYF.